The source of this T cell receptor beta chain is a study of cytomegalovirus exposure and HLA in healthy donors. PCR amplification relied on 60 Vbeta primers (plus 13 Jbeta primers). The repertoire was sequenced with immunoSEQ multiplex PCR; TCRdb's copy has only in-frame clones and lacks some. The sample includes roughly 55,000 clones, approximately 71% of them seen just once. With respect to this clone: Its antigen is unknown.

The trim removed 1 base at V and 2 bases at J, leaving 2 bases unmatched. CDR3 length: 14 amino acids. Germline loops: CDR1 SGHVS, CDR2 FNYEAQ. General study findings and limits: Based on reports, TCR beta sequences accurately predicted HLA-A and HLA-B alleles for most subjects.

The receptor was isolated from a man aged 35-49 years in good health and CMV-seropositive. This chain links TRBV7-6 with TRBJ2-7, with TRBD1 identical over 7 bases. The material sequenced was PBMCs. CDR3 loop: CASSLGTGAYEQYF. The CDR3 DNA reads TGTGCCAGCAGCTTAGGGACAGGTGCCTACGAGCAGTACTTC.